One and the same sample provided the 32 T cell receptor beta chains below, sequenced in a study of PD-1 blockade in classical Hodgkin lymphoma. Relapse after autologous stem cell transplantation occurred in every patient, and brentuximab vedotin exposure varied. Profiling relied on immunoSEQ multiplex PCR, and the TCRdb table lists in-frame clones only, not all of them. The sample lists about 94,000 clones; roughly 89% were seen once. Sequencing was performed on peripheral blood mononuclear cells (PBMCs), taken before the second cycle of nivolumab. These receptors were taken from a human donor with classical Hodgkin lymphoma.

The V gene is TRBV15, the J gene TRBJ2-5, with D hard to call. V was cut by 6 bases and J by 2 bases, with 10 bases left in between. The CDR3 has 13 residues. CDR1 and CDR2 from the germline V gene are LNHNV and YYDKDF (reference sequence). In DNA form, the CDR3 reads TGTGCCACCAGGTGGGGTGAGCAAGAGACCCAGTACTTC. It is translated as CATRWGEQETQYF. The full variable domain, in which reference TRBV15 and TRBJ2-5 provide the parts outside the CDR3, is DAMVIQNPRYQVTQFGKPVTLSCSQTLNHNVMYWYQQKSSQAPKLLFHYYDKDFNNEADTPDNFQSRRPNTSFCFLDIRSPGLGDTAMYLCATRWGEQETQYFGPGTRLLVL.

The gene calls are TRBV4-1 and TRBJ2-1, with a possible D match to TRBD1 (5 bases). Trimming took off 0 bases at V and 2 bases at J, with 11 bases between the two ends. Per germline, CDR1 MGHRA and CDR2 YSYEKL. The CDR3 sequence is 16 residues long. The CDR3 DNA is TGCGCCAGCAGCCAAGAAGGGCTAGGGGCCTACAATGAGCAGTTCTTC. Translation gives CASSQEGLGAYNEQFF.

This chain connects TRBV7-9 to TRBJ1-6; D might be TRBD1 (5 bases). This CDR3 region has 15 residues. The V end lost 3 bases, the J end lost 7 bases, and 13 bases lay between the germline ends. CDR1 SEHNR and CDR2 FQNEAQ come from the germline V gene (reference sequence). The DNA for the CDR3 is TGTGCCAGCAGCTTGGGAGGCAGGGCGAATTCACCCCTCCACTTT. Translating gives CASSLGGRANSPLHF. Supplemented by reference TRBV7-9 and TRBJ1-6, the full variable domain reads DTGVSQNPRHKITKRGQNVTFRCDPISEHNRLYWYRQTLGQGPEFLTYFQNEAQLEKSRLLSDRFSAERPKGSFSTLEIQRTEQGDSAMYLCASSLGGRANSPLHFGNGTRLTVT.

The chain joins TRBV7-2 to TRBJ1-1; D not certain. This CDR3 has 15 residues. V was pared by 1 base and J by 6 bases, with 15 bases between. Germline V gene data show CDR1 as SGHTA and CDR2 as FQGNSA. In DNA, the CDR3 is TGTGCCAGCAGCTTAGTGCGGCTAAATGGGCCTGAAGCTTTCTTT. Translating it yields CASSLVRLNGPEAFF.

This sequence joins TRBV7-8 and TRBJ2-3, with TRBD1 matching 8 bases. V shed 4 bases and J 2 bases; nucleotides not matched to a gene: 5. Germline V gene lookup returns CDR1 SGHVS and CDR2 FQNEAQ. The CDR3 covers 15 residues. CDR3 residues: CASSYRDRITDTQYF. The CDR3 DNA reads as TGTGCCAGCAGCTACCGGGACAGGATCACAGATACGCAGTATTTT.

The chain is built from TRBV4-2 and TRBJ2-3, with D possibly being TRBD1 (6 bases). V lost 4 bases, J lost 0 bases, and 14 bases lay in between. Germline V gene data show CDR1 as LGHNA and CDR2 as YNFKEQ. CDR3 size: 16 residues. The CDR3 nucleotides read TGTGCCAGCAGCCCCGATACAGGGAAGAGCACAGATACGCAGTATTTT. It codes for CASSPDTGKSTDTQYF.

This chain joins TRBV5-1 and TRBJ2-5; TRBD2 agrees at 14 bases. There are 16 residues in the CDR3. Germline values: CDR1 SGHRS, CDR2 YFSETQ. With 4 bases clipped from V and 4 bases from J, the junction kept 6 bases outside the gene matches. CDR3 loop: CASSQGLAGDGETQYF. Written as DNA, the CDR3 is TGCGCCAGCAGCCAGGGACTAGCGGGGGATGGAGAGACCCAGTACTTC.

The V and J genes are TRBV5-6 and TRBJ1-5, with a tentative D call TRBD1 (6 bases). CDR3 size: 15 residues. Germline-derived CDR1 and CDR2 are SGHDT and YYEEEE. V lost 2 bases and J lost 1, with 10 bases in between. CDR3 sequence: CASSLGGGSNQPQHF. CDR3 sequence (DNA): TGTGCCAGCAGCTTAGGGGGAGGGAGCAATCAGCCCCAGCATTTT.

V is TRBV14 and J is TRBJ2-3; D not certain. Germline V gene data show CDR1 as SGHDN and CDR2 as FVKESK. The CDR3 spans 15 residues. Trimming shortened V by 0 bases and J by 6 bases, and 13 bases separated the two germline ends. The CDR3: CASSQDVGYWDTQYF. The CDR3 region has the DNA TGTGCCAGCAGCCAAGATGTGGGCTACTGGGATACGCAGTATTTT. The full variable domain, with the rest looked up from reference TRBV14 and TRBJ2-3, is EAGVTQFPSHSVIEKGQTVTLRCDPISGHDNLYWYRRVMGKEIKFLLHFVKESKQDESGMPNNRFLAERTGGTYSTLKVQPAELEDSGVYFCASSQDVGYWDTQYFGPGTRLTVL.

The chain links TRBV7-2 to TRBJ1-3, with no clear D. Germline values: CDR1 SGHTA, CDR2 FQGNSA. The CDR3 length is 14 residues. V lost 1 base to trimming and J lost 2 bases, with 6 bases between them. The CDR3 DNA is TGTGCCAGCAGCTTAGGCAGCACTGGAAACACCATATATTTT. Translation: CASSLGSTGNTIYF.

Concerning this clone itself: A far larger clone differs by one base, so this is likely a read error. The chain uses TRBV2 and TRBJ1-5; no firm D call. The CDR3 totals 11 residues. Trimming removed 3 bases from V and 4 bases from J, with 1 base in between. Looked up from germline, CDR1 is SNHLY and CDR2 is FYNNEI. The DNA for the CDR3 is TGTGCCAGCAGTGATAATCAGCCCCAGCATTTT. It specifies CASSDNQPQHF.

CDR3 amino acids: CASSYLTSGIDEQFF. In DNA form, the CDR3 reads TGTGCCAGCAGTTACCTGACTAGCGGGATCGATGAGCAGTTCTTC. This sequence joins TRBV6-6 and TRBJ2-1; 11 nucleotides line up with TRBD2. Germline CDR1 and CDR2: MNHNY and SVGAGI (reference sequence). Germline trimming cut 2 bases from V and 8 bases from J; bases unmatched to any gene: 5. The CDR3 length is 15 residues.

The gene calls are TRBV4-1 and TRBJ2-7; no clear D. The V gene's germline CDR1 is MGHRA and CDR2 YSYEKL. The CDR3 has 14 residues. V lost 1 base and J lost 0, with 7 bases in between. CDR3 amino acids: CASSQGTYSYEQYF. The CDR3 coding sequence is TGCGCCAGCAGCCAAGGGACGTACTCCTACGAGCAGTACTTC.

This chain connects TRBV11-2 to TRBJ2-7; TRBD1 agrees at 7 bases. This CDR3 has 13 residues. Germline assignment: CDR1 SGHAT and CDR2 FQNNGV. Unmatched junction bases numbered 9, after V lost 5 bases and J lost 8 bases. The CDR3 region has the DNA TGTGCCAGCAGCCCAAACTACAGGGGACAGCAGTACTTC. Residues: CASSPNYRGQQYF.

This clone came up once. V is TRBV11-1 and J is TRBJ1-1; no clear D gene. This CDR3 region has 13 residues. Germline V gene lookup returns CDR1 SGHAT and CDR2 FQDESV (reference sequence). V was clipped by 5 bases and J by 1 base, with 8 bases between them. The CDR3 bases are TGTGCCAGCAGCCTCGCCACGAACACTGAAGCTTTCTTT. This encodes CASSLATNTEAFF.

Only one count was recorded for this clone. The chain combines TRBV28 with TRBJ2-7; a possible D gene is TRBD1 (5 bases). CDR1 and CDR2 from the germline V gene are MDHEN and SYDVKM. This CDR3 contains 15 residues. The V end was cut by 4 bases, the J end by 0 bases, with 13 bases between. CDR3 region: CASSWGSSSSYEQYF. The CDR3 DNA reads as TGTGCCAGCAGTTGGGGCAGTTCTAGCTCCTACGAGCAGTACTTC. Complete variable domain (other parts from reference TRBV28 and TRBJ2-7): DVKVTQSSRYLVKRTGEKVFLECVQDMDHENMFWYRQDPGLGLRLIYFSYDVKMKEKGDIPEGYSVSREKKERFSLILESASTNQTSMYLCASSWGSSSSYEQYFGPGTRLTVT.

The genes are TRBV10-3 and TRBJ1-2; D is unclear. The CDR3 runs 12 residues. Per germline, CDR1 ENHRY and CDR2 SYGVKD. V dropped 10 bases and J dropped 2 bases, with 11 bases sitting between them. CDR3 sequence (DNA): TGTGCCACCAGAGTAGGGAACTATGGCTACACCTTC. Translating it yields CATRVGNYGYTF.

Regarding this clone: An end of the junction differs from the germline gene, which may be a read error. This chain uses TRBV5-6 with TRBJ2-2, with 12 positions matching TRBD2. This CDR3 contains 19 residues. Germline CDR1 and CDR2: SGHDT and YYEEEE. This chain's CDR3 is CASTLWLAGGPTKTGELFF. CDR3 nucleotides: TGTGCCAGCACACTCTGGCTAGCGGGAGGGCCTACGAAAACCGGGGAGCTGTTTTTT.

The chain links TRBV7-9 to TRBJ2-3, with D tentatively TRBD1 or TRBD2 (6 bases each). This CDR3 region has 16 residues. Between the trimmed V and J ends, which lost 6 bases and 2 bases, there was a span of 18 bases. From germline, CDR1 is SEHNR and CDR2 FQNEAQ (reference sequence). The chain's CDR3 is CASRSPGGGPTDTQYF. CDR3 DNA: TGTGCCAGCAGGTCCCCGGGTGGGGGGCCCACAGATACGCAGTATTTT.

The V gene is TRBV10-2, the J gene TRBJ2-1; D possibly corresponds to TRBD1 (6 bases). This CDR3 contains 15 residues. The V end lost 4 bases, the J end lost 3 bases, and 13 bases lay between the germline ends. Germline values: CDR1 WSHSY, CDR2 SAAADI. The CDR3 DNA is TGCGCCAGCAGTGCGCCCAGGGGAAACTACAATGAGCAGTTCTTC. Protein: CASSAPRGNYNEQFF.

V and J are TRBV4-1 and TRBJ2-5; 8 nucleotides agree with TRBD1. V dropped 0 bases and J dropped 4; count of bases not matched to a gene: 10. CDR3 length: 17 amino acids. The germline V gene encodes CDR1 MGHRA and CDR2 YSYEKL. In nucleotides, the CDR3 is TGCGCCAGCAGCCAAGATTCAGGCCAGGGGGCCTCAGAGACCCAGTACTTC. Its protein is CASSQDSGQGASETQYF.

This clone occurred once. This chain uses TRBV25-1 with TRBJ1-1; a weak D match, TRBD1 (5 bases). V lost 8 bases, J lost 1 base, and 11 bases lay in between. The CDR3 spans 13 residues. Per the germline V gene, CDR1 is MGHDK and CDR2 is SYGVNS. Here the CDR3 DNA reads TGTGCCAGCGAGGGACTTCCGAACACTGAAGCTTTCTTT. This codes for CASEGLPNTEAFF.

The chain links TRBV19 to TRBJ1-2, with D unresolved. The length of the CDR3 is 12 residues. The ends were cut back, 3 bases at V and 8 bases at J, with 10 bases in the middle. CDR1 is LNHDA, CDR2 SQIVND, per germline (reference sequence). CDR3 amino acids: CASSINRRGYTF. The CDR3 nucleotides are TGTGCCAGTAGTATCAACAGAAGGGGCTACACCTTC. The whole variable domain, remainder taken from reference TRBV19 and TRBJ1-2, is DGGITQSPKYLFRKEGQNVTLSCEQNLNHDAMYWYRQDPGQGLRLIYYSQIVNDFQKGDIAEGYSVSREKKESFPLTVTSAQKNPTAFYLCASSINRRGYTFGSGTRLTVV.

The rearrangement links TRBV28 to TRBJ2-1; D gene unclear. CDR3 size: 16 residues. Germline CDR1 reads MDHEN; CDR2 reads SYDVKM. V dropped 0 bases and J dropped 1 base, with 10 bases sitting between them. In DNA, the CDR3 is TGTGCCAGCAGTTTATGGGTGACTGAATCCTACAATGAGCAGTTCTTC. Its translation is CASSLWVTESYNEQFF.

The CDR3 loop is CASLRTSGRGTYNEQFF. The CDR3 region has the DNA TGTGCCAGCCTAAGGACTAGCGGGAGAGGGACCTACAATGAGCAGTTCTTC. The gene calls are TRBV28 and TRBJ2-1; 13 nucleotides align to TRBD2. The CDR3 is 17 residues long. V lost 8 bases to trimming and J lost 2 bases; unmatched junction nucleotides: 9. Germline-derived CDR1 and CDR2 are MDHEN and SYDVKM.

The chain joins TRBV7-6 to TRBJ1-2; 7 bases map to TRBD1. After removal of 1 base from V and 2 bases from J, the junction contained 1 base not matched to a gene. Germline values: CDR1 SGHVS, CDR2 FNYEAQ. CDR3 length: 14 residues. The CDR3 coding sequence is TGTGCCAGCAGCTTAGGGACAGGAAACTATGGCTACACCTTC. Its protein is CASSLGTGNYGYTF.

This clone was seen more than once but under ten times. The CDR3 is CASTIGTAEAFF. The CDR3, as DNA: TGTGCCAGCACAATAGGGACCGCTGAAGCTTTCTTT. This chain links TRBV2 with TRBJ1-1, with D maybe TRBD1 (5 bases). The V end was cut by 7 bases, the J end by 6 bases, with 12 bases between. CDR1 and CDR2 from the germline V gene are SNHLY and FYNNEI. This CDR3 comprises 12 residues.

The chain's CDR3 is CASSPRGGDVYNEQFF. CDR3 in DNA: TGCGCCAGCAGCCCCCGAGGGGGCGACGTTTACAATGAGCAGTTCTTC. The V call is TRBV5-1, the J call TRBJ2-1; 7 positions agree with TRBD1. The CDR3 is made up of 16 amino acids. The ends lost 4 bases at V and 4 bases at J; junction bases unmatched: 11. Germline V gene lookup returns CDR1 SGHRS and CDR2 YFSETQ.

The chain combines TRBV28 with TRBJ2-7, with a weak D call TRBD2 (5 bases). V was pared by 5 bases and J by 3 bases, with 8 bases between. The CDR3 consists of 12 residues. Germline CDR1 MDHEN, CDR2 SYDVKM. CDR3 residues: CASSDGGYEQYF. Written as DNA, the CDR3 is TGTGCCAGCAGTGACGGAGGCTACGAGCAGTACTTC.

The chain is built from TRBV5-1 and TRBJ2-2, with D maybe TRBD1 (5 bases). Trimming removed 0 bases from V and 0 bases from J, with 9 bases in between. The CDR3 sequence is 16 residues long. Germline-derived CDR1 and CDR2 are SGHRS and YFSETQ. The CDR3 region has the DNA TGCGCCAGCAGCTTGGGACAGACGGCGAACACCGGGGAGCTGTTTTTT. This sequence encodes CASSLGQTANTGELFF. Drawing the rest from reference TRBV5-1 and TRBJ2-2, the complete variable domain is KAGVTQTPRYLIKTRGQQVTLSCSPISGHRSVSWYQQTPGQGLQFLFEYFSETQRNKGNFPGRFSGRQFSNSRSEMNVSTLELGDSALYLCASSLGQTANTGELFFGEGSRLTVL.

This rearrangement joins TRBV10-3 to TRBJ2-5; D unclear. Looked up from germline, CDR1 is ENHRY and CDR2 is SYGVKD. This CDR3 is 14 amino acids long. Trimming stripped 0 bases from V and 5 bases from J, with 10 bases between. The CDR3 loop is CAISESEGWETQYF. In DNA, the CDR3 is TGTGCCATCAGTGAGTCGGAAGGGTGGGAGACCCAGTACTTC.

The chain uses TRBV28 and TRBJ2-1; TRBD2 matches at 9 bases. Per the germline V gene, CDR1 is MDHEN and CDR2 is SYDVKM. This CDR3 has 16 residues. Trimming took 5 bases from V and 6 from J; bases not matched to a gene: 11. CDR3 residues: CASSAEREAISNEQFF. The CDR3, as DNA: TGTGCCAGCAGTGCGGAGCGGGAGGCAATCAGCAATGAGCAGTTCTTC.